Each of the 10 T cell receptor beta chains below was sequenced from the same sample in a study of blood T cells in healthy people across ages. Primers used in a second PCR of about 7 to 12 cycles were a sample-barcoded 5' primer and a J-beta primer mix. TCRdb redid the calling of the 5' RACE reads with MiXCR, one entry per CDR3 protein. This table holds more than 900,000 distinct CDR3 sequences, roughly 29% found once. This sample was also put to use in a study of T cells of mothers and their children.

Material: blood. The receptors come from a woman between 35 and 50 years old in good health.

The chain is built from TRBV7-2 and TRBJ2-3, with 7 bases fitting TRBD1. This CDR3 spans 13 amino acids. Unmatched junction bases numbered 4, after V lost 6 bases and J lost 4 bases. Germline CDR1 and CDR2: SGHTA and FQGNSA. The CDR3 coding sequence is TGTGCCAGCAGAGAACAGGGGTCAGATACGCAGTATTTT. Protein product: CASREQGSDTQYF.

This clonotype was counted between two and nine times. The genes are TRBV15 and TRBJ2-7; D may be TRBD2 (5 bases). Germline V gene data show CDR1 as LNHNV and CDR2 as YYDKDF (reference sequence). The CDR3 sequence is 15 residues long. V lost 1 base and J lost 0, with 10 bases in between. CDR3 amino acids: CATSRARGVSYEQYF. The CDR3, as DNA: TGTGCCACCAGCAGAGCCCGGGGTGTCTCCTACGAGCAGTACTTC.

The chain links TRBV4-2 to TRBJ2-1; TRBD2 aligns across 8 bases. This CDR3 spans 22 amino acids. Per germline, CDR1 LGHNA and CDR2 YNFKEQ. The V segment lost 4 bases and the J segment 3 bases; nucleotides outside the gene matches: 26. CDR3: CASSLAGSKLQAGAPYYNEQFF. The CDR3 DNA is TGTGCCAGCAGCCTTGCCGGCTCGAAATTGCAAGCGGGGGCCCCCTACTACAATGAGCAGTTCTTC.

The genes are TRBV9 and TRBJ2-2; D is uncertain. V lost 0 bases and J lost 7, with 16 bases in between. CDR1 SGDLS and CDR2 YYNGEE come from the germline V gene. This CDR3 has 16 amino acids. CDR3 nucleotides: TGTGCCAGCAGCGTAGGAACGGGCCCAGGAAGCGGGGAGCTGTTTTTT. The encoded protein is CASSVGTGPGSGELFF.

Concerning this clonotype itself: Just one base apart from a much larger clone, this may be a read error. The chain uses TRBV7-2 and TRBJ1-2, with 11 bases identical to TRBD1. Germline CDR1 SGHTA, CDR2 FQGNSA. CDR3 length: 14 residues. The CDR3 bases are TGTGCCGGCAGCTTAGGACAGGGGGCAGGAGGCTACACCTTC. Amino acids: CAGSLGQGAGGYTF.

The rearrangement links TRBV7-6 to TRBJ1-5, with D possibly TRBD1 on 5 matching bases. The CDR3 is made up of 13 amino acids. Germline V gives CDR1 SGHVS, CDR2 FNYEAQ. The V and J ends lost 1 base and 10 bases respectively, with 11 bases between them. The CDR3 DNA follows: TGTGCCAGCAGCTTAGACAGGAGTGATCCCCAGCATTTT. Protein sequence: CASSLDRSDPQHF. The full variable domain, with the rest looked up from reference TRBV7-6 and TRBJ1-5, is GAGVSQSPRYKVTKRGQDVALRCDPISGHVSLYWYRQALGQGPEFLTYFNYEAQQDKSGLPNDRFSAERPEGSISTLTIQRTEQRDSAMYRCASSLDRSDPQHFGDGTRLSIL.

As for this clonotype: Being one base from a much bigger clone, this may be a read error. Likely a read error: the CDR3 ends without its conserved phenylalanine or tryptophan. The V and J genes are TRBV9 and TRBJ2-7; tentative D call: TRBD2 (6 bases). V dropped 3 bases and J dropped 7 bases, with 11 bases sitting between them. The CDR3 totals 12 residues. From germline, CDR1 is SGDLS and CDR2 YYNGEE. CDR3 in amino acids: CASSAGAGEQYL. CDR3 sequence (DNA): TGTGCCAGCAGCGCCGGGGCGGGAGAGCAGTACTTA.

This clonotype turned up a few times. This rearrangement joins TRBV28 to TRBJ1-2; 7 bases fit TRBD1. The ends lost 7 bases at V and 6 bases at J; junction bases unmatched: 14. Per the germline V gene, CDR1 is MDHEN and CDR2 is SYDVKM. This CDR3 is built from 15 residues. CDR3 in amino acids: CASTVVSGQRDGYTF. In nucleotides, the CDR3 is TGTGCCAGCACAGTTGTTTCGGGACAGCGAGATGGCTACACCTTC.

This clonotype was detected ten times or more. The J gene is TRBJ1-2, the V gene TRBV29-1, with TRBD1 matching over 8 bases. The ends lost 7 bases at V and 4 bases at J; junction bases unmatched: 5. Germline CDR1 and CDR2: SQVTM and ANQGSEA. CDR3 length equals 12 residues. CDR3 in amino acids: CSADRVGYGYTF. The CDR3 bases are TGCAGCGCGGACAGGGTGGGCTATGGCTACACCTTC.

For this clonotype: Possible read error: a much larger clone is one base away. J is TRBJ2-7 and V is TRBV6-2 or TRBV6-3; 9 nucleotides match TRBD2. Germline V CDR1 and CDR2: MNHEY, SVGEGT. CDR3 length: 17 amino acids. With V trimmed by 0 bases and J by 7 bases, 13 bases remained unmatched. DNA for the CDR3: TGTGCCAGCAGTTACTCTTTCGCTAGCGGGGTGTCTAATGAGCAGTACTTC. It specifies CASSYSFASGVSNEQYF.